This entry describes one T cell receptor beta chain. There are 13 residues in the CDR3. V was pared by 1 base and J by 6 bases, with 10 bases between. Germline assignment: CDR1 SQVTM and CDR2 ANQGSEA. The data derive from a study of T cells in Graves' hyperthyroidism and ophthalmopathy. It was RNA transcripts that yielded the amplified TCR beta CDR3 regions. Researchers ran a first-round RT-PCR on the TCR CDR3 using the HTBI primer set. TCRdb recomputed calls from the multiplex PCR reads with MiXCR, one row per CDR3 protein. The table includes almost 600,000 distinct CDR3 sequences, 11% to 15% detected once.

V is TRBV29-1 and J is TRBJ2-1; D not resolved. The specimen sequenced was blood. This receptor was taken from a woman aged 30 to 39 with Graves' hyperthyroidism that later progressed to Graves' ophthalmopathy. CDR3 protein: CSVEVSAVNEQFF. CDR3 nucleotides: TGCAGCGTTGAAGTTTCGGCAGTCAATGAGCAGTTCTTC.